This T cell receptor beta chain was recovered during a study of monozygotic twins with cystic fibrosis. The overall study: Roughly 3.3 micrograms of fragmented DNA underwent roughly 15 PCR cycles for library preparation. Study outcomes and limitations: Nucleotide-identical clonotype sharing was significantly higher within monozygotic CF twin pairs than between unrelated CF individuals. Low clonality (median about 0.0095) suggested a mostly naive repertoire. J usage was most co-twin-similar in 8 of 16 pairs, V in 13.

TCRdb's copy holds only in-frame clones and misses some; the assay was immunoSEQ multiplex PCR. The sample has about 36,000 clones; approximately 80% are singletons. Germline V gene lookup returns CDR1 SGHDT and CDR2 YYEEEE. Unmatched junction bases numbered 13, after V lost 4 bases and J lost 10 bases. The CDR3 sequence is 14 residues long. This clone was counted between two and nine times. Antigen specificity is unknown. Source material: blood. The genes are TRBV5-6 and TRBJ1-1, with 7 bases identical to TRBD1. The source of this sequence is a girl aged 2-10 years with cystic fibrosis. The CDR3 DNA reads TGTGCCAGCAGCCTAAGATTCGGGACAGCAAGAGCTTTCTTT. Protein product: CASSLRFGTARAFF.